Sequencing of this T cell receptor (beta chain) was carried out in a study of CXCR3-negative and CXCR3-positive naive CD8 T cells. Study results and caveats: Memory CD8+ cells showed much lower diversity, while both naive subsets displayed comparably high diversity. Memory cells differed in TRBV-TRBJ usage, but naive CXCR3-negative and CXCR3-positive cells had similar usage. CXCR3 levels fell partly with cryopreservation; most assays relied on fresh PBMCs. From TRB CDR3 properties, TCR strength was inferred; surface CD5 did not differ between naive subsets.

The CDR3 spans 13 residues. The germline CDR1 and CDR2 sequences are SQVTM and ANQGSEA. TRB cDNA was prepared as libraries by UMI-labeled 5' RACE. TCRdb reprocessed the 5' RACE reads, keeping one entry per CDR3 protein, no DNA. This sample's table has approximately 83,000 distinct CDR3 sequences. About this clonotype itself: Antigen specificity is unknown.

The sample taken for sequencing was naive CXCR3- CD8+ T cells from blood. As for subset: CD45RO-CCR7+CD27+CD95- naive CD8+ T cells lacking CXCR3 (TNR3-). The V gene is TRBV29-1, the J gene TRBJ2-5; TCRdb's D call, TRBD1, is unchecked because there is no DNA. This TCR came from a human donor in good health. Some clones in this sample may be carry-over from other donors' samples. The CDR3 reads CSVEGGREETQYF.